This T cell receptor beta chain was observed in a study of OX40 agonist ivuxolimab in advanced cancers. The study in broad terms: The costimulatory receptor OX40 (CD134) was targeted by ivuxolimab, a fully human IgG2 agonistic monoclonal antibody. Of the roughly 52 dose-escalation patients, hepatocellular carcinoma was present in approximately 20, melanoma in around 15, renal cell carcinoma in 9 and head and neck cancer in 9. Peripheral TCRbeta sequencing was intended to test whether TCR sequence diversity was altered and clonal T-cell expansion was caused by ivuxolimab. Intravenous ivuxolimab was administered to patients every 2 weeks at six dose levels: 0.01, 0.1, 0.3, 1.5, 3 and 10 mg/kg. Patients were allowed to have had prior anti-PD-1, anti-PD-L1 or anti-CTLA-4 therapy, and around two fifths of the dose-escalation patients had been treated with checkpoint inhibitors. Partial responses were achieved by three dose-escalation patients, of whom one had hepatocellular carcinoma and two had cutaneous melanoma. The paper describes the monotherapy dose-escalation part (N of about 55 patients) of the phase I trial of ivuxolimab. A male proportion of roughly 80% and a mean age of around 60 years, ranging from 23 to 79, were recorded for the dose-escalation cohort. What the research found in general, with its limitations: In the 0.1-3.0 mg/kg groups, partial responders had among the lowest normalized peripheral clonal expansion, particularly in CD8+ T cells. After ivuxolimab, more expanded clones were found on average in CD8+ T cells than in CD4+ T cells. At doses of 0.1 to 3.0 mg/kg, clonal expansion of both CD4+ and CD8+ blood T cells was observed from baseline to week 6. The antigen specificity of the clonally expanded peripheral T cells was not determined. Low levels of normalized T-cell clonal expansion were also seen in some nonresponding patients.

Remarks on this clone: It has no known antigen specificity. A junction end diverges from the germline sequence, so it may reflect a read error.

The trial excluded patients who had a history of autoimmune disease or who were on systemic immunosuppression. Peripheral blood for TCR sequencing was drawn from every dose cohort at baseline, at cycle 4 day 1 and at cycle 7 day 1. The samples were taken from a phase I, first-in-human, multicenter, open-label dose-escalation trial of ivuxolimab. Adults with locally advanced or metastatic melanoma, renal cell carcinoma, hepatocellular carcinoma or head and neck squamous cell carcinoma were enrolled in the trial. CD4+ and CD8+ T cells were sorted separately from peripheral blood before TCR sequencing. CDR3 length: 13 amino acids, cysteine to phenylalanine. Solely the CDR3 DNA is kept, with 39 bases framed from the first base. As encoded in the germline V gene, CDR1 is ENHRY while CDR2 is SYGVKD. Genomic DNA was isolated from the sorted cells so that the TCRbeta CDR3 region could be sequenced. TCRbeta CDR3 regions were sequenced using the immunoSEQ Assay. TCRdb holds this immuneACCESS table with in-frame rearrangements only. Some clones are missing; in checked studies, unresolved V genes explain under half, and the rest has no known cause. Recorded for this sample are about 73,000 clones; 80% to 90% of them occurred a single time. Of the sample, about 0.53% falls within the top ten clones.

This receptor was obtained from an adult with an advanced solid tumor such as melanoma, head and neck, liver or kidney cancer. Sequenced here: CD4+ or CD8+ T cells sorted from blood, sampled in a trial of the OX40 agonist ivuxolimab. The chain is made from TRBV10-3 and TRBJ2-5, and 7 junction bases match TRBD2. CDR3 sequence: CAISESGGGPLNF. Here is the DNA: TGTGCCATCAGTGAGTCGGGCGGGGGTCCCCTTAACTTC.